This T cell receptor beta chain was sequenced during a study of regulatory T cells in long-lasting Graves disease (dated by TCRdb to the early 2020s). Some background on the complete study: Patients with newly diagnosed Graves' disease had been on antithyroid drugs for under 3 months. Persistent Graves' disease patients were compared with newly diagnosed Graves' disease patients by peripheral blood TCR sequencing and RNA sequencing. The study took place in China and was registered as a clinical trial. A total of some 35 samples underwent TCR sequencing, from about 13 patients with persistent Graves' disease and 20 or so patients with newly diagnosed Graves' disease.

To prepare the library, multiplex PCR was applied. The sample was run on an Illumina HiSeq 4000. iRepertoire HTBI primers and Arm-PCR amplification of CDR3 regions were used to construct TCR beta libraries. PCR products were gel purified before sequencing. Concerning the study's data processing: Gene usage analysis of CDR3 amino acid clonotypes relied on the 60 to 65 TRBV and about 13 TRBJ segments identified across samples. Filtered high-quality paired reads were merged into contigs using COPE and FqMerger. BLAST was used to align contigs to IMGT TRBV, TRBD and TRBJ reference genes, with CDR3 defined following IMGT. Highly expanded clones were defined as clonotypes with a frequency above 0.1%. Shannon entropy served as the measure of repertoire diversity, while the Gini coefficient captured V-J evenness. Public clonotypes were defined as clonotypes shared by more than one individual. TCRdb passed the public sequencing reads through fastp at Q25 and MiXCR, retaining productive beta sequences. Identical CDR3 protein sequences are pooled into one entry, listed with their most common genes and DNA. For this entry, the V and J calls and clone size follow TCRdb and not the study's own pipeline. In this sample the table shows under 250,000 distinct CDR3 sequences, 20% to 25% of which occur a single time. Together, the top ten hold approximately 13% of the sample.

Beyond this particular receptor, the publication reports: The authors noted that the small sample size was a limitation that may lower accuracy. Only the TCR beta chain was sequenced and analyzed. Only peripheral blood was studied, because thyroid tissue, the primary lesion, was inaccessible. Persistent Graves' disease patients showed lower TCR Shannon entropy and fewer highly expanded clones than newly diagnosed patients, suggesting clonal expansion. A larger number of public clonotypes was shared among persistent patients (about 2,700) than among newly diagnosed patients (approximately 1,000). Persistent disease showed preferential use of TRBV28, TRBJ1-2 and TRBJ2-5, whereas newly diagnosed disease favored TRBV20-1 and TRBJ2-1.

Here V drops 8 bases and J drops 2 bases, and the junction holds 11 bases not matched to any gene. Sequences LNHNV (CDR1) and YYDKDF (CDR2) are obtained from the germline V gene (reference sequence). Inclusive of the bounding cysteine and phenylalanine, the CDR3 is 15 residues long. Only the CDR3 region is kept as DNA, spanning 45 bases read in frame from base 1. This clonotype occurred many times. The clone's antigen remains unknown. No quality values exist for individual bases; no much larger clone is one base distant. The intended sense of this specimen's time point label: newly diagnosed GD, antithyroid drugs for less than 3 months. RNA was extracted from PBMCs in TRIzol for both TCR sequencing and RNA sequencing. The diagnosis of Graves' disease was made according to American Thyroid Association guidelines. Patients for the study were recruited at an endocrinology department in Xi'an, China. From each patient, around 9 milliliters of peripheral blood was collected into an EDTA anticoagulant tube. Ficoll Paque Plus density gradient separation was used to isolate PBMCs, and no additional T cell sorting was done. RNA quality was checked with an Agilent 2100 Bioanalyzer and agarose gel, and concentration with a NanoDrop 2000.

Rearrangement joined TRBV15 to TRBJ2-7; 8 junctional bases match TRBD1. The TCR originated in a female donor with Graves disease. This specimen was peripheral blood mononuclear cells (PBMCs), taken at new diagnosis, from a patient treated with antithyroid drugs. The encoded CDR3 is CATRGGTGGTYEQYF. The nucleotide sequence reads TGTGCCACCCGAGGGGGAACAGGGGGTACCTACGAGCAGTACTTC.